This TCR beta chain was identified during a study of shared clonotypes between healthy human individuals. The CDR3 is 11 residues long. Germline loops: CDR1 GTSNPN, CDR2 SVGIG (reference sequence). Repertoires were generated with immunoSEQ multiplex PCR, while TCRdb's copy carries only in-frame clones and drops some. The data contain fewer than 600,000 clones, around 76% of them seen just once; the ten biggest clones take up around 13%. Around 86 million PBMCs went into genomic DNA for unsorted samples. Comment on this clone: One base away lies a much larger clone, so this may be a sequencing read error. At the DNA level, this CDR3 is encoded by other sequences in the same sample as well.

This TCR was sampled from a woman aged 35 to 49 in good health. Some clones in this sample may be carry-over from other donors' samples. The sequencing input was PBMCs. The rearrangement uses TRBV30 and TRBJ2-3; the D is unclear. The CDR3 spells CACSLSHTQYF. The CDR3 region has the DNA TGTGCTTGTTCCCTAAGCCACACGCAGTATTTT. The variable domain in full, completed from reference TRBV30 and TRBJ2-3, reads SQTIHQWPATLVQPVGSPLSLECTVEGTSNPNLYWYRQAAGRGLQLLFYSVGIGQISSEVPQNLSASRPQDRQFILSSKKLLLSDSGFYLCACSLSHTQYFGPGTRLTVL.